Below, 23 T cell receptor beta chains from the same sample are listed, as sequenced in a study of cytomegalovirus exposure and HLA in healthy donors. The PCR had 60 Vbeta and 13 Jbeta primers. The repertoire was sequenced with immunoSEQ multiplex PCR; TCRdb's copy has only in-frame clones and lacks some. This sample has about 160,000 clones, with about 77% found just once. The sequencing input was PBMCs. The source of these receptors is a male donor in good health and CMV-seropositive.

This clone came up once. The V and J genes are TRBV27 and TRBJ2-5, with 11 bases fitting TRBD2. The germline V gene encodes CDR1 MNHEY and CDR2 SMNVEV (reference sequence). J lost 5 bases, V lost 4 bases, and 3 bases had no gene match. This CDR3 is built from 14 residues. CDR3 nucleotide sequence: TGTGCCAGCAGTTGGGCTAGCGGGGGGGAGACCCAGTACTTC. This codes for CASSWASGGETQYF.

The V call is TRBV7-9, the J call TRBJ2-3, with a weak D call TRBD2 (5 bases). V shed 1 base and J shed 0 bases, with 11 bases lying between them. Germline CDR1 reads SEHNR; CDR2 reads FQNEAQ (reference sequence). The length of the CDR3 is 16 residues. CDR3 in DNA: TGTGCCAGCAGCTTAGGCGTGGGAGCTAGCACAGATACGCAGTATTTT. It specifies CASSLGVGASTDTQYF.

This chain connects TRBV7-9 to TRBJ1-1, with TRBD1 identical over 8 bases. The CDR3 contains 13 residues. Germline assignment: CDR1 SEHNR and CDR2 FQNEAQ (reference sequence). V was pared by 2 bases and J by 7 bases, with 3 bases of the junction left unmatched. The CDR3 protein is CASSLTGTGEAFF. CDR3 in DNA: TGTGCCAGCAGCTTAACCGGGACAGGTGAAGCTTTCTTT.

The chain recombines TRBV27 with TRBJ2-5; tentatively, D is TRBD2 (6 bases). Germline V gene lookup returns CDR1 MNHEY and CDR2 SMNVEV (reference sequence). The CDR3 totals 14 residues. Trimming left V 2 bases short and J 5 bases short, with 12 bases between. The CDR3 DNA follows: TGTGCCAGCAGTTTACGGGCGGGGCGGGAGACCCAGTACTTC. Its protein is CASSLRAGRETQYF.

This rearrangement joins TRBV10-3 to TRBJ1-6; 7 nucleotides align to TRBD1. The trim removed 6 bases at V and 9 bases at J, leaving 8 bases unmatched. The CDR3 length is 14 residues. In germline, CDR1 is ENHRY, CDR2 SYGVKD. The chain's CDR3 is CAISPGQIGSPLHF. The CDR3 DNA follows: TGTGCCATCAGCCCGGGACAGATAGGTTCACCCCTCCACTTT.

This clone was counted only a few times. V usage is TRBV6-1 and J usage is TRBJ1-6; no clear D. From germline, CDR1 is MNHNS and CDR2 SASEGT. Trimming removed 3 bases from V and 6 bases from J, with 9 bases in between. There are 14 residues in the CDR3. The CDR3 here is CASSDWEANSPLHF. The CDR3 DNA sequence: TGTGCCAGCAGTGACTGGGAGGCTAATTCACCCCTCCACTTT.

The chain has TRBV29-1 and TRBJ1-1, with D possibly being TRBD1 (5 bases). The CDR3 is 13 amino acids. Germline CDR1 SQVTM, CDR2 ANQGSEA. The V and J ends lost 5 bases and 3 bases respectively, with 13 bases between them. The CDR3 is CSVPGREDTEAFF. CDR3 DNA: TGCAGCGTTCCGGGGCGGGAGGACACTGAAGCTTTCTTT.

V and J are TRBV5-4 and TRBJ1-1, with TRBD1 as a possible D gene (5 bases). The CDR3 length is 11 residues. Germline lookup yields CDR1 SGHNT and CDR2 YYREEE (reference sequence). Trimming shortened V by 4 bases and J by 8 bases, and 9 bases separated the two germline ends. CDR3 in amino acids: CASSTDREAFF. CDR3 bases: TGTGCCAGCAGCACCGACAGAGAAGCTTTCTTT.

The chain combines TRBV7-9 with TRBJ2-7, with 9 bases fitting TRBD1. Germline V gene lookup returns CDR1 SEHNR and CDR2 FQNEAQ (reference sequence). The J segment lost 2 bases and the V segment lost 5 bases, leaving 4 bases of the junction unmatched. The CDR3 totals 14 residues. DNA for the CDR3: TGTGCCAGCAGCCACCGGACAGGGGCCTACGAGCAGTACTTC. Its translation is CASSHRTGAYEQYF.

The genes are TRBV6-5 and TRBJ2-2; 9 bases fit TRBD2. CDR3 length: 15 amino acids. V gave up 6 bases and J gave up 5 bases; unmatched junction bases: 7. In germline, CDR1 is MNHEY, CDR2 SVGAGI. The CDR3 bases are TGTGCCAGCAGCCGCGGGGGGGCTAAGACCGGGGAGCTGTTTTTT. As protein: CASSRGGAKTGELFF.

The gene calls are TRBV2 and TRBJ1-3; 7 bases fit TRBD1. Per the germline V gene, CDR1 is SNHLY and CDR2 is FYNNEI. CDR3 length: 16 amino acids. The J segment lost 0 bases and the V segment lost 6 bases, leaving 8 bases of the junction unmatched. In DNA, the CDR3 is TGTGCCAGCAGCACACAGGGGTCACTCTCTGGAAACACCATATATTTT. This translates into CASSTQGSLSGNTIYF. The whole variable domain, remainder taken from reference TRBV2 and TRBJ1-3, is EPEVTQTPSHQVTQMGQEVILRCVPISNHLYFYWYRQILGQKVEFLVSFYNNEISEKSEIFDDQFSVERPDGSNFTLKIRSTKLEDSAMYFCASSTQGSLSGNTIYFGEGSWLTVV.

Comment on this clone: The sample holds other DNA sequences that translate to the same CDR3. The rearrangement links TRBV7-6 to TRBJ1-1, with TRBD1 identical over 9 bases. The V segment lost 3 bases and the J segment 10 bases; nucleotides outside the gene matches: 3. CDR1 and CDR2 from the germline V gene are SGHVS and FNYEAQ. This CDR3 contains 12 residues. In DNA, the CDR3 is TGTGCCAGCAGCTTGCAGGGACAGGGAGCTTTCTTT. Protein: CASSLQGQGAFF.

Concerning this clone itself: A read error may produce the germline difference seen at one junction end. The chain is built from TRBV7-9 and TRBJ1-1; weak D call: TRBD1 (5 bases). This CDR3 has 16 amino acids. Germline loops: CDR1 SEHNR, CDR2 FQNEAQ (reference sequence). Here the CDR3 reads CSSSLDRGSGNTEAFF. CDR3 DNA sequence: TGTTCCAGCAGCTTAGATCGGGGGTCAGGGAACACTGAAGCTTTCTTT.

CDR3: CATGEGWGYTF. The CDR3 bases are TGTGCCACCGGGGAGGGTTGGGGCTACACCTTC. The chain has TRBV27 and TRBJ1-2; D not resolved. This CDR3 has 11 residues. The germline V and J ends were trimmed by 10 bases and 8 bases, with 14 bases remaining between them. Looked up from germline, CDR1 is MNHEY and CDR2 is SMNVEV (reference sequence).

The chain joins TRBV11-2 to TRBJ2-7; 10 positions match TRBD2. V was pared by 5 bases and J by 0 bases, with 4 bases of the junction left unmatched. The V gene's germline CDR1 is SGHAT and CDR2 FQNNGV. This CDR3 spans 15 amino acids. CDR3 in amino acids: CASSALAGDSYEQYF. CDR3 DNA: TGTGCCAGCAGCGCTCTAGCGGGGGACTCCTACGAGCAGTACTTC.

V usage is TRBV7-2 and J usage is TRBJ2-3; no reliable D call. The ends were cut back, 5 bases at V and 3 bases at J, with 3 bases in the middle. The CDR3 loop spans 11 amino acids. Germline-derived CDR1 and CDR2 are SGHTA and FQGNSA. CDR3: CASSRTDTQYF. Here the CDR3 DNA reads TGTGCCAGCAGCCGTACAGATACGCAGTATTTT. Full variable domain (rest looked up from reference TRBV7-2 and TRBJ2-3): GAGVSQSPSNKVTEKGKDVELRCDPISGHTALYWYRQSLGQGLEFLIYFQGNSAPDKSGLPSDRFSAERTGGSVSTLTIQRTQQEDSAVYLCASSRTDTQYFGPGTRLTVL.

This chain links TRBV6-5 with TRBJ1-2, with a possible D match to TRBD1 (5 bases). This CDR3 is 13 amino acids long. Per the germline V gene, CDR1 is MNHEY and CDR2 is SVGAGI. Trimming pared 9 bases from V and 6 bases from J, leaving 17 bases between. The CDR3 sequence is CASWTSGGHGYTF. CDR3 nucleotides: TGTGCCAGTTGGACGTCGGGGGGACATGGCTACACCTTC.

The CDR3 coding sequence is TGTGCCAGCAGACAGACTAGCGGGGGGTCAGATACGCAGTATTTT. Amino acid sequence: CASRQTSGGSDTQYF. The V gene is TRBV7-8, the J gene TRBJ2-3, with 13 bases that match TRBD2. Germline lookup yields CDR1 SGHVS and CDR2 FQNEAQ. CDR3 length: 15 amino acids. The J segment lost 4 bases and the V segment lost 6 bases, leaving 4 bases of the junction unmatched.

This clone showed up just a few times. The V and J genes are TRBV6-5 and TRBJ2-1, with a tentative D call TRBD1 (6 bases). V was cut by 5 bases and J by 9 bases, with 14 bases left in between. The CDR3 is 13 amino acids. Germline CDR1 MNHEY, CDR2 SVGAGI. CDR3 region: CASSQVQGPEQFF. CDR3 DNA sequence: TGTGCCAGCAGTCAAGTACAGGGTCCTGAGCAGTTCTTC.

The rearrangement uses TRBV30 and TRBJ2-5; perhaps TRBD2 as D (6 bases). Germline V gives CDR1 GTSNPN, CDR2 SVGIG (reference sequence). V was clipped by 4 bases and J by 0 bases, with 12 bases between them. CDR3 length: 14 amino acids. The CDR3 DNA follows: TGTGCCTGGACCCGTGGGAGGTACCAAGAGACCCAGTACTTC. It specifies CAWTRGRYQETQYF.

In its sample, this clone was seen a few times. This sequence joins TRBV25-1 and TRBJ1-1; D not resolved. Trimming cost V 2 bases and J 3 bases, with 7 bases left between them. CDR1 MGHDK and CDR2 SYGVNS come from the germline V gene. The CDR3 is 13 amino acids. Here the CDR3 DNA reads TGTGCCAGCAGTGAAACAGTTTACACTGAAGCTTTCTTT. The encoded protein is CASSETVYTEAFF.

This clone was recorded only once. This chain links TRBV7-2 with TRBJ1-1; the D gene is possibly TRBD1 (5 bases). The CDR3 length is 15 residues. V was shortened by 4 bases and J by 5 bases, with 17 bases between the two germline ends. Germline CDR1 SGHTA, CDR2 FQGNSA. The CDR3 loop is CASSYQNSGGTEAFF. The DNA of the CDR3 is TGTGCCAGCAGCTACCAGAACAGCGGGGGAACTGAAGCTTTCTTT.

The genes are TRBV20-1 and TRBJ1-2; D is unresolved. This CDR3 is 9 amino acids long. V dropped 4 bases and J dropped 5 bases, with 2 bases sitting between them. Germline CDR1 and CDR2: DFQATT and SNEGSKA (reference sequence). The CDR3 here is CSATYGYTF. CDR3 sequence (DNA): TGCAGTGCTACTTATGGCTACACCTTC.